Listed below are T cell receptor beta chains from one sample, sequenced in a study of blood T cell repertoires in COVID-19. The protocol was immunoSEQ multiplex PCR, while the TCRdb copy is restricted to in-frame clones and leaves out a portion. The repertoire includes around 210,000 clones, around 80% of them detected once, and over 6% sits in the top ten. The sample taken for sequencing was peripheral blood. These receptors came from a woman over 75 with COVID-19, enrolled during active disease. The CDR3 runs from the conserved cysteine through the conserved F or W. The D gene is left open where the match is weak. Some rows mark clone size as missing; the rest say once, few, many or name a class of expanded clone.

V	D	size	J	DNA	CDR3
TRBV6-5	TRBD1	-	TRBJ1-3	TGTGCCAGCAAACAGGGGTCAGGAAACACCATATATTTT	CASKQGSGNTIYF
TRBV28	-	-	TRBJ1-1	TGTGCCAGCAGTTCTACGGGGGAAGCTTTCTTT	CASSSTGEAFF
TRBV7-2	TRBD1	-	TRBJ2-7	TGTGCCAGCAGCTCCAGGGCAAACAGGGGGGAGCAGTACTTC	CASSSRANRGEQYF
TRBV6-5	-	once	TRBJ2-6	TGTGCCAGCAGTCTTTTCTCTGGGGCCAACGTCCTGACTTTC	CASSLFSGANVLTF
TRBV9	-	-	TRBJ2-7	TGTGCCAGCAGCGCTCAGGGAGGCGGGATGAGTTTGGTCCACGAGCAGTACTTC	CASSAQGGGMSLVHEQYF
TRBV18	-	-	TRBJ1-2	TGTGCCAGCTCACCACCGTCGGTGCGTAATCTCTATGGCTACACCTTC	CASSPPSVRNLYGYTF
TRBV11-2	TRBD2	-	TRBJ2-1	TGTGCCAGCAGCTTTGGGACTAGCGGGGGTTACAATGAGCAGTTCTTC	CASSFGTSGGYNEQFF
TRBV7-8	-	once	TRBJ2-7	TGTGCCAGCAGCCAAAATAGCGGTTCCTCCTACGAGCAGTACTTC	CASSQNSGSSYEQYF
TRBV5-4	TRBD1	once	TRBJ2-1	TGTGCCAGCAGCTCAGCCGGGACAGGGTTTCGTAGTGAGCAGTTCTTC	CASSSAGTGFRSEQFF
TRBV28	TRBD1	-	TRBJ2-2	TGTGCCAGCAGTGACAGGGCCGGCGGGGAGCTGTTTTTT	CASSDRAGGELFF
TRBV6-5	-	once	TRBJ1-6	TGTGCCAGCACCAGCTCCTATAATTCACCCCTCCACTTT	CASTSSYNSPLHF
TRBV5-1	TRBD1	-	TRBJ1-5	TGCGCCAGCAGCTTACAGGGGAGTCAGCCCCAGCATTTT	CASSLQGSQPQHF
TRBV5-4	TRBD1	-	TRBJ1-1	TGTGCCAGCAGCTCGGGACAGGGAATTTTGAACACTGAAGCTTTCTTT	CASSSGQGILNTEAFF
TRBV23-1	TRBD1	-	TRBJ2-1	TGCGCCAGCAGTCAATCAGGGGGCATAGGCAATGAGCAGTTCTTC	CASSQSGGIGNEQFF
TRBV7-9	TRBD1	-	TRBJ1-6	TGTGCCAGCAGCTTAGTGGGGACAGGGGGATCACCCCTCCACTTT	CASSLVGTGGSPLHF
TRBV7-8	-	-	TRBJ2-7	TGTGCCAGCAGCTCGGTGGGGAGCTCCTACGAGCAGTACTTC	CASSSVGSSYEQYF
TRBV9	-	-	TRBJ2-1	TGTGCCAGCAGCGTAGCGGGCGGGGCCTCCTACAATGAGCAGTTCTTC	CASSVAGGASYNEQFF
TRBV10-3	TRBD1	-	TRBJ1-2	TGTGCCAGGGGACAGCCTAACTATGGCTACACCTTC	CARGQPNYGYTF
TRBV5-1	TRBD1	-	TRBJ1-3	TGCGCCAGCAGCTTTACGACAGGGGGCTCGTCTGGAAACACCATATATTTT	CASSFTTGGSSGNTIYF
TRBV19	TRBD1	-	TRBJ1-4	TGTGCCAGTAATGACAGGGGGAAAGAAGAAAAACTGTTTTTT	CASNDRGKEEKLFF
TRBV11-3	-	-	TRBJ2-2	TGTGCCAGCAGGGGGGGGAACACCGGGGAGCTGTTTTTT	CASRGGNTGELFF
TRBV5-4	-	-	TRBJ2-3	TGTGCCAGCAGCTTACCCACCGGCCCGCGGGGGCTTAATACGCAGTATTTT	CASSLPTGPRGLNTQYF
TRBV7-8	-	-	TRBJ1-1	TGTGCCAGCAGCTTAGGTCGAGGGGGTGGGAGTGGAGCTTTCTTT	CASSLGRGGGSGAFF
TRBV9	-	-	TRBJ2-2	TGTGCCAGCAGCGTTAGCGGAGGGGGGGCCACCGGGGAGCTGTTTTTT	CASSVSGGGATGELFF
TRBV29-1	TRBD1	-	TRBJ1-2	TGCAGCGTTAGGACAGGGCCTGGCTACACCTTC	CSVRTGPGYTF
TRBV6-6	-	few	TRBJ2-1	TGTGCCAGCAGTTCCGAGCGGTACAATGAGCAGTTCTTC	CASSSERYNEQFF
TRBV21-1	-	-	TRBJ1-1	TGTGCCAGCAGCTCTCGAGACAGGGGAACCCTCTGGCAAGCTTTCTTT	CASSSRDRGTLWQAFF
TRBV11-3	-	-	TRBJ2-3	TGTGCCAGCAGCTTAGGATCGAACGGAGATACGCAGTATTTT	CASSLGSNGDTQYF
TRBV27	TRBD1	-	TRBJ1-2	TGTGCCAGCAGTTCCAGCGGGACAGGGAACTATGGCTACACCTTC	CASSSSGTGNYGYTF
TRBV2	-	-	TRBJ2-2	TGTGCCAGCAGTGAACAGGCGCCGAACACCGGGGAGCTGTTTTTT	CASSEQAPNTGELFF
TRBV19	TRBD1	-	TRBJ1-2	TGTGCCAGTAGTATAACCGGGACAGGACAGAACTATGGCTACACCTTC	CASSITGTGQNYGYTF
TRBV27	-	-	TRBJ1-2	TGTGCCAGCAGTTTAACCAGGACTGACTATGGCTACACCTTC	CASSLTRTDYGYTF
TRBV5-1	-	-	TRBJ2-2	TGCGCCAGCAGCTCCGGGTGGGACACCGGGGAGCTGTTTTTT	CASSSGWDTGELFF
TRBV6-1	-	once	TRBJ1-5	TGTGCCAGCAGTGAACCCGGGAATCAGCCCCAGCATTTT	CASSEPGNQPQHF
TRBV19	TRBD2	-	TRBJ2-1	TGTGCCAGTACTCCCGGACTAGGAAACAATGAGCAGTTCTTC	CASTPGLGNNEQFF
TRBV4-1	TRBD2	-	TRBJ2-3	TGCGCCAGCAGCCTTCAAGGACTAGCGGGGAGCACAGATACGCAGTATTTT	CASSLQGLAGSTDTQYF
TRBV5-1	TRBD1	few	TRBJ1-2	TGCGCCAGCAGCGTGGGACAGGGGGTGAGTTATGGCTACACCTTC	CASSVGQGVSYGYTF
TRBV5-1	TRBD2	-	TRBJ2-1	TGCGCCAGCAGCGGGGGACTACTTTTATTCTTC	CASSGGLLLFF
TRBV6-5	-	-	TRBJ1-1	TGTGCCAGCAGACCCCCGGGGGGAGGCGTGACTGAAGCTTTCTTT	CASRPPGGGVTEAFF
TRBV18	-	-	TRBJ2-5	TGTGCCAGCTCACTAAGGACAAACTTCCAAGAGACCCAGTACTTC	CASSLRTNFQETQYF
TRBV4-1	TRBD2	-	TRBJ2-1	TGCGCCAGCAGCCTGACTAGCGTGAGCTCCTACAATGAGCAGTTCTTC	CASSLTSVSSYNEQFF
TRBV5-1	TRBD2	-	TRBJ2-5	TGCGCCAGCAGCCCCGGGGGCGCGGGGGGGGAGACCCAGTACTTC	CASSPGGAGGETQYF
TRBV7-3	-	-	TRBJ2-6	TGTGCCAGCAGCTCGGGGACTGGGGCCAACGTCCTGACTTTC	CASSSGTGANVLTF
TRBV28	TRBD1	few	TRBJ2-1	TGTGCCAGCCAAAGACAGGGATTATCCTACAATGAGCAGTTCTTC	CASQRQGLSYNEQFF
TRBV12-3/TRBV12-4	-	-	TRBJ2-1	TGTGCCAGCAGTTCCCCACCGCGGCAATTGCAGTTCTTC	CASSSPPRQLQFF
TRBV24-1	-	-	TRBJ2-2	TGTGCCACCAGTGACCCCGAGCCCGGGGAGCTGTTTTTT	CATSDPEPGELFF
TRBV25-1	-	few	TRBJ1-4	TGTGCCAGCAGTGAACCAGGGTTTTTTAATGAAAAACTGTTTTTT	CASSEPGFFNEKLFF
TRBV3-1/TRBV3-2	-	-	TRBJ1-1	TGTGCCAGCAGCCAAGAGTCAGCAGGGTCCACTGAAGCTTTCTTT	CASSQESAGSTEAFF
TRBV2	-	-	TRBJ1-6	TGTGCCAGCGGGGGACAAACCTATAATTCACCCCTCCACTTT	CASGGQTYNSPLHF